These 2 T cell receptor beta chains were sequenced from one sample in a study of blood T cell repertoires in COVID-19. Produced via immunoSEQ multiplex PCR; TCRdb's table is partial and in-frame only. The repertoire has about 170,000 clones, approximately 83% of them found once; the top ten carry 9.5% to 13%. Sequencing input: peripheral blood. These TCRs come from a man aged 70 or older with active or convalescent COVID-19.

As DNA, the CDR3 is TGCGCCAGCAGCTTGACAGGGAACACCGGGGAGCTGTTTTTT. Protein product: CASSLTGNTGELFF. This sequence joins TRBV5-1 and TRBJ2-2; D possibly corresponds to TRBD1 (5 bases). The length of the CDR3 is 14 residues. Trimming left V 1 base short and J 1 base short, with 5 bases between. Germline values: CDR1 SGHRS, CDR2 YFSETQ.

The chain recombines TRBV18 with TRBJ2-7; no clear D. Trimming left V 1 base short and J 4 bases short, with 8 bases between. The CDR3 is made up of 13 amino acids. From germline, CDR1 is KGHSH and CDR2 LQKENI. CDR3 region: CASSPLPTYEQYF. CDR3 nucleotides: TGTGCCAGCTCACCACTCCCTACTTACGAGCAGTACTTC.